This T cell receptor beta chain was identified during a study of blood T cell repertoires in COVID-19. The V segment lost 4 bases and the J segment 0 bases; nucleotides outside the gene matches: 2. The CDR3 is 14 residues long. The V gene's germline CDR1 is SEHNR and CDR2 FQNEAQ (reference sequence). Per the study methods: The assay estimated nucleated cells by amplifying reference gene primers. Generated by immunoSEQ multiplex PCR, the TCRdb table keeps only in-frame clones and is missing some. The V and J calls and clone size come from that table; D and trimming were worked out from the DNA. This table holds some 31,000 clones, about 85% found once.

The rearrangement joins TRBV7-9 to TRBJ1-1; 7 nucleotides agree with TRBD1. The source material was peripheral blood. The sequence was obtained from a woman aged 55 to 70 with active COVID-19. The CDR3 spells CASSSGQMNTEAFF. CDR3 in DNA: TGTGCCAGCAGCTCGGGACAGATGAACACTGAAGCTTTCTTT. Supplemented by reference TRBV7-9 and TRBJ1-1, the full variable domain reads DTGVSQNPRHKITKRGQNVTFRCDPISEHNRLYWYRQTLGQGPEFLTYFQNEAQLEKSRLLSDRFSAERPKGSFSTLEIQRTEQGDSAMYLCASSSGQMNTEAFFGQGTRLTVV.